This TCR beta chain is drawn from a study of spatial heterogeneity in lung cancer. Whole-study context: For the average unique TCR and UMI combination, more than eight occurrences appeared in raw reads.

The time point is: blood at routine non-recurrence follow-up after resection. Unsorted tumor, nontumor lung tissue or cryopreserved PBMC supplied the whole RNA. Overall study results and limits: Resection saw ubiquitous expanded tumor TCRs appear in blood more than follow-up did.

MiXCR was run by TCRdb on the 5' RACE reads, yielding one entry per CDR3 protein. The top ten clones hold about 9.2% of a sample with some 36,000 distinct CDR3 sequences, just over 7.5% of them seen once. At least ten counts were recorded for this clonotype. Antigen unknown. This receptor was obtained from a male donor with early-stage non-small cell lung cancer. Sample: PBMCs, taken at follow-up.

CDR3 bases: TGTGCCAGCAGTTTATCTAGGCAGAGGGATGGCTACACCTTC. Its translation: CASSLSRQRDGYTF. V and J are TRBV27 and TRBJ1-2; D remains unclear. Germline V gene sequence: CDR1 MNHEY, CDR2 SMNVEV (reference sequence). V gave up 0 bases and J gave up 6 bases, with 11 bases separating them. There are 14 residues in the CDR3.